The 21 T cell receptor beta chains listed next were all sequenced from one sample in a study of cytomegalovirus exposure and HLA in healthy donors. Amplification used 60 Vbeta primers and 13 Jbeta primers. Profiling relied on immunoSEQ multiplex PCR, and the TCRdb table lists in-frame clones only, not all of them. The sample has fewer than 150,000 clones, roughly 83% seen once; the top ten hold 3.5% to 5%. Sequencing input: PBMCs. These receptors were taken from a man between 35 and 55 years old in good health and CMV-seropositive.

The CDR3 is CASSEGKTEAFF. CDR3 sequence (DNA): TGTGCCAGCAGCGAGGGAAAGACTGAAGCTTTCTTT. The chain has TRBV7-9 and TRBJ1-1; D is unresolved. The CDR3 has 12 amino acids. Germline V gene lookup returns CDR1 SEHNR and CDR2 FQNEAQ (reference sequence). Between the trimmed V and J ends, which lost 5 bases and 5 bases, there was a span of 9 bases. Together with reference TRBV7-9 and TRBJ1-1, the CDR3 gives the full variable domain: DTGVSQNPRHKITKRGQNVTFRCDPISEHNRLYWYRQTLGQGPEFLTYFQNEAQLEKSRLLSDRFSAERPKGSFSTLEIQRTEQGDSAMYLCASSEGKTEAFFGQGTRLTVV.

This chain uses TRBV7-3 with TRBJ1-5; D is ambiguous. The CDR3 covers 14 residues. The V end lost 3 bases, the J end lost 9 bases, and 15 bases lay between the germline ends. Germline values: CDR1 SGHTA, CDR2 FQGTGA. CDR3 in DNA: TGTGCCAGCAGCTTGGGGAATGGTGAGGGGCCCCAGCATTTT. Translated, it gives CASSLGNGEGPQHF.

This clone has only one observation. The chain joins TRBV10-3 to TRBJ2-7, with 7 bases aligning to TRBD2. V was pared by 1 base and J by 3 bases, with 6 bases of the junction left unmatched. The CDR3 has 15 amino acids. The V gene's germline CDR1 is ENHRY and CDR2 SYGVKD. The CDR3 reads CAISEWGEGSYEQYF. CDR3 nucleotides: TGTGCCATCAGTGAGTGGGGGGAGGGGAGCTACGAGCAGTACTTC.

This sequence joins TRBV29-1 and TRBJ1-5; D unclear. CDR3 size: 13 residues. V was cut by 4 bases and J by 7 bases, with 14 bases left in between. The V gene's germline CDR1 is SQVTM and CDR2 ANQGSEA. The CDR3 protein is CSVGPGLLQPQHF. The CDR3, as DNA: TGCAGCGTTGGTCCTGGACTGTTACAGCCCCAGCATTTT.

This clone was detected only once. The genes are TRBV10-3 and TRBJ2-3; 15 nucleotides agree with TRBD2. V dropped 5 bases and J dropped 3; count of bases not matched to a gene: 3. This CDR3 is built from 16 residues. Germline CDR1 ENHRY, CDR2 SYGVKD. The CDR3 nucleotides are TGTGCCATCAGTTCTGGACTAGCGGGGGGGACAGATACGCAGTATTTT. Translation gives CAISSGLAGGTDTQYF.

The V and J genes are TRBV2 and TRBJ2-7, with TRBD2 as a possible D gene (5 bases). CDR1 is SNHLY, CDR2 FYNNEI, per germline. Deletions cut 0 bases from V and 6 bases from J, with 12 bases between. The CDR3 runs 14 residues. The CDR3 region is CASSEARVAAEQYF. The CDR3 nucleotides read TGTGCCAGCAGTGAAGCGAGGGTCGCGGCCGAGCAGTACTTC.

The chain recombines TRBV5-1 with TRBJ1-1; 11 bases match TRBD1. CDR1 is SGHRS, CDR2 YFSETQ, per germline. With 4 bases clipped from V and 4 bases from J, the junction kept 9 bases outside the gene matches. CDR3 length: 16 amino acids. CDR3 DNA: TGCGCCAGCAGCCGGGACAGGGGGGCTGTAGGCACTGAAGCTTTCTTT. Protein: CASSRDRGAVGTEAFF.

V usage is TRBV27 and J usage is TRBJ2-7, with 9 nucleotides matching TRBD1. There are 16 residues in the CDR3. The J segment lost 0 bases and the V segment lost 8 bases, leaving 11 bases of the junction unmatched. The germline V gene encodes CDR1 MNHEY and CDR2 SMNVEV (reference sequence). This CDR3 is CASGPGTGQNSYEQYF. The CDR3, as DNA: TGTGCCAGCGGTCCGGGGACAGGGCAAAACTCCTACGAGCAGTACTTC.

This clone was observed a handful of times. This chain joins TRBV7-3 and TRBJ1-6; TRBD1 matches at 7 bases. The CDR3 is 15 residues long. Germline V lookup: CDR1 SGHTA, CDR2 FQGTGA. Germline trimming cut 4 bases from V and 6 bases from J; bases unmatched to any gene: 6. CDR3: CASSSSGTANSPLHF. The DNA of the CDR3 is TGTGCCAGCAGCTCATCTGGGACAGCTAATTCACCCCTCCACTTT. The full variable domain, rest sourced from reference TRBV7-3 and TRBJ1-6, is GAGVSQTPSNKVTEKGKYVELRCDPISGHTALYWYRQSLGQGPEFLIYFQGTGAADDSGLPNDRFFAVRPEGSVSTLKIQRTERGDSAVYLCASSSSGTANSPLHFGNGTRLTVT.

CDR3 DNA sequence: TGTGCCAGCAGCCCCGCTCGGGTACGCTCCTACAATGAGCAGTTCTTC. It encodes CASSPARVRSYNEQFF. The chain couples TRBV11-2 to TRBJ2-1; D uncertain. CDR3 size: 16 residues. Germline CDR1 SGHAT, CDR2 FQNNGV. The germline V and J ends were trimmed by 5 bases and 0 bases, with 14 bases remaining between them.

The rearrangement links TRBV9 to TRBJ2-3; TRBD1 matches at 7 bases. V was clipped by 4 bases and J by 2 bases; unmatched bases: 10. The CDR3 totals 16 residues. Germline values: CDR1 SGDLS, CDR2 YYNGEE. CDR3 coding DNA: TGTGCCAGCAGCAACAACCGGGACAGAGACACAGATACGCAGTATTTT. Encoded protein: CASSNNRDRDTDTQYF.

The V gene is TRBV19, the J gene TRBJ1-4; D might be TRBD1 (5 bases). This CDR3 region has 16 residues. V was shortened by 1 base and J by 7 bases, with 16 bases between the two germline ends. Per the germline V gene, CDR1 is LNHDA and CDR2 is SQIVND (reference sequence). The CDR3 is CASSIVGTYYGEKLFF. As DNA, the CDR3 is TGTGCCAGTAGTATAGTTGGGACTTATTACGGTGAAAAACTGTTTTTT.

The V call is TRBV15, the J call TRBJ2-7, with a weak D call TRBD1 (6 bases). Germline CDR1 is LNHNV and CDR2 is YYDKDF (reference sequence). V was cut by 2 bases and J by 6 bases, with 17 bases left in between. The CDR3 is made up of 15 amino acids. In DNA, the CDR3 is TGTGCCACCAGCAGAAGGGACAACAGCCTGCCCGAGCAGTACTTC. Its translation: CATSRRDNSLPEQYF. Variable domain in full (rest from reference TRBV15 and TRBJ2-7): DAMVIQNPRYQVTQFGKPVTLSCSQTLNHNVMYWYQQKSSQAPKLLFHYYDKDFNNEADTPDNFQSRRPNTSFCFLDIRSPGLGDTAMYLCATSRRDNSLPEQYFGPGTRLTVT.

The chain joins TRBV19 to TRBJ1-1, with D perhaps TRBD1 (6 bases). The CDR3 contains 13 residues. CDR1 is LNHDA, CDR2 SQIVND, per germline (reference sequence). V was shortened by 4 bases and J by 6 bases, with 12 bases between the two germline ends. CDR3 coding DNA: TGTGCCAGTAGTAACAGGGCTTATCCTGAAGCTTTCTTT. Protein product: CASSNRAYPEAFF.

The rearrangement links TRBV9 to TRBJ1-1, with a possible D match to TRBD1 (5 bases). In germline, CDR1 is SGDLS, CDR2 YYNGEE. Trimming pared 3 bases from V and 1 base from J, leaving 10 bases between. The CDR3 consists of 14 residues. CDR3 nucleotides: TGTGCCAGCAGCGCCGGGGGATCGAACACTGAAGCTTTCTTT. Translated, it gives CASSAGGSNTEAFF.

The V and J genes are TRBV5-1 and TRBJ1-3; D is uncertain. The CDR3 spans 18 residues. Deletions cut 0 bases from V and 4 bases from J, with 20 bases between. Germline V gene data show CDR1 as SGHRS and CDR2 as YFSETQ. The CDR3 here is CASSLGSYGWRTGNTIYF. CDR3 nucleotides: TGCGCCAGCAGCTTGGGTTCTTACGGGTGGAGGACCGGAAACACCATATATTTT. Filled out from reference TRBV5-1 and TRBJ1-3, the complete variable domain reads KAGVTQTPRYLIKTRGQQVTLSCSPISGHRSVSWYQQTPGQGLQFLFEYFSETQRNKGNFPGRFSGRQFSNSRSEMNVSTLELGDSALYLCASSLGSYGWRTGNTIYFGEGSWLTVV.

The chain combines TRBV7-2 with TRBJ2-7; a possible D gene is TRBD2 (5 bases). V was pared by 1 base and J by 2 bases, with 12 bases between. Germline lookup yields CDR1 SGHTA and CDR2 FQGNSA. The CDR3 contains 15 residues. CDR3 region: CASSLGSGKAYEQYF. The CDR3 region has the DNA TGTGCCAGCAGCTTAGGTTCCGGGAAGGCCTACGAGCAGTACTTC.

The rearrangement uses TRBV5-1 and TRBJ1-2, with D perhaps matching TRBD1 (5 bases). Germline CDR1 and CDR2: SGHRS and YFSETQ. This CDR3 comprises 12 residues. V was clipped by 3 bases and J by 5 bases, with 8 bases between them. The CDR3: CASSSDRYGYTF. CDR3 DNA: TGCGCCAGCAGCTCTGACAGATATGGCTACACCTTC.

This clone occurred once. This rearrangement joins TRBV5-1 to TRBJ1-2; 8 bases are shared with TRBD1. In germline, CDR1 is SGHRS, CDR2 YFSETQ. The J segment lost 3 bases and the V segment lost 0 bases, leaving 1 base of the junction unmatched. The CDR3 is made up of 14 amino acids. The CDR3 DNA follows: TGCGCCAGCAGCTTGGAGACAGGGGACTATGGCTACACCTTC. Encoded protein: CASSLETGDYGYTF.

CDR3 amino acids: CASSAYSGTGGWEQYF. The CDR3 DNA is TGTGCCAGCAGTGCATACTCCGGGACAGGGGGCTGGGAGCAGTACTTC. The chain employs TRBV6-1 and TRBJ2-7; the match to TRBD1 covers 12 bases. The CDR3 runs 16 residues. Trimming removed 4 bases from V and 7 bases from J; junction bases left unmatched: 11. Germline V gives CDR1 MNHNS, CDR2 SASEGT.

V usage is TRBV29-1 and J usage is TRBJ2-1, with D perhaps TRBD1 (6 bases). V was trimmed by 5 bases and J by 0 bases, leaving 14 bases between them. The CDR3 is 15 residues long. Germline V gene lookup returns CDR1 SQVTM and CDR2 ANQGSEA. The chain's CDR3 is CSVPTGLSSYNEQFF. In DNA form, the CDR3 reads TGCAGCGTTCCAACAGGGTTGAGCTCCTACAATGAGCAGTTCTTC.